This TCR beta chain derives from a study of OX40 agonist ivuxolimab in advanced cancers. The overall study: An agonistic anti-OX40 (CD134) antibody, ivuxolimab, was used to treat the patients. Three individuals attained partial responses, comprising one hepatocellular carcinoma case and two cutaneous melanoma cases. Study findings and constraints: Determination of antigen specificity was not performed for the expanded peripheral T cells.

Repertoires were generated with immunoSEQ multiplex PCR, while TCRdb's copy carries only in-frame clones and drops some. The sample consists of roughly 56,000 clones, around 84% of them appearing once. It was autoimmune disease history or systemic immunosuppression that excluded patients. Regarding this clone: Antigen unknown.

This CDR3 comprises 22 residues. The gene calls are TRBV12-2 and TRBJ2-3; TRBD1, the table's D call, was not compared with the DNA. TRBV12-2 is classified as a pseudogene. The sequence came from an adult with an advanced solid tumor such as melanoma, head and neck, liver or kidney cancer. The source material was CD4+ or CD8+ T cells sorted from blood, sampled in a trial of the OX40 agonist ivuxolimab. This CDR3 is CASRLVWWLRRTGKCIPDTQYF. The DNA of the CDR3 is TGTGCAAGTCGCTTAGTTTGGTGGCTGAGAAGGACAGGGAAGTGTATCCCAGATACGCAGTATTTT.